The rows below give T cell receptor beta chains drawn from one sample of a study of blood T cell repertoires in COVID-19. The protocol was immunoSEQ multiplex PCR, while the TCRdb copy is restricted to in-frame clones and leaves out a portion. This table holds 60,000 to 65,000 clones, nearly 90% found once. Material for sequencing was peripheral blood. The receptors stem from a man in his fifties with active COVID-19. Both conserved end residues are part of each CDR3. The order of the fields is CDR3 protein, V gene, clone size. The size entry is marked missing in some rows and otherwise reads once, few, many or a size class.

CASSERGSSYNSPLHF	TRBV2	-
CASSLYYRETQYF	TRBV7-2	-
CASSQTSRTTDTQYF	TRBV5-1	-
CASSLGLASTDTQYF	TRBV7-9	-
CATSVATGELFF	TRBV24-1	-
CASSQEGLYGYTF	TRBV4-3	once
CASSLRTASQETQYF	TRBV18	-
CASSLMAGGPATGELFF	TRBV5-1	-
CAWSGWRGSNQPQHF	TRBV30	-
CASSARTGGGYTF	TRBV7-9	-
CASSQPGTNYGYTF	TRBV4-1	-
CAWSVHRPGQGSLEQYF	TRBV30	-
CASSPQAGTKTLGRADTQYF	TRBV9	-
CASSPGRLAEAFF	TRBV5-6	-
CASSPSGGAGDTQYF	TRBV3-1/TRBV3-2	-
CASRSRSGAYNEQFF	TRBV2	-
CASSEPGNTGELFF	TRBV25-1	few
CSAKDRLEAFF	TRBV20-1	-
CASSTGTGLATIYF	TRBV19	-
CASSLAEMRNSPLHF	TRBV7-8	once
CASSHAITGDYEQYF	TRBV4-2	once
CASSFNRGGGYTF	TRBV12-3/TRBV12-4	-
CAIGEREALEQYF	TRBV10-3	-
CASSLQISGNTIYF	TRBV5-6	-
CASSASARADYEQYF	TRBV2	-
CASSRSPLSTDTQYF	TRBV11-2	-
CASIPGGVGETQYF	TRBV6-2/TRBV6-3	-
CASSERRGIGVGDTQYF	TRBV6-1	-
CASSYSNSGVTEAFF	TRBV6-2/TRBV6-3	-
CASSLLGRGYTF	TRBV14	-
CASSFWTGNQETQYF	TRBV13	-
CASSYDRVGANVLTF	TRBV6-5	-
CASSPSGLAGGLPNTGELFF	TRBV3-1/TRBV3-2	-
CATSSGLGAKPYRQPQHF	TRBV15	-
CASSHDRHGTEAFF	TRBV3-1/TRBV3-2	-
CATSRESGSLQAFF	TRBV15	-
CASSPRGTEAFF	TRBV12-3/TRBV12-4	-
CATSRAGRVSNQPQHF	TRBV15	-
CSASPNIRGGSLNEKLFF	TRBV20-1	once
CASSIAWQGAIQPQHF	TRBV19	-
CASSTSGADEKLFF	TRBV19	-
CASSSGQGPYEQYF	TRBV6-5	-